The 30 T cell receptor beta chains below come from one sample, sequenced in a study of blood T cells in healthy people across ages. For the second PCR, which ran for 7 to 11 cycles, a sample-barcoded 5' primer and a J-beta primer mix were used. One entry per CDR3 protein, called by TCRdb with MiXCR from the 5' RACE reads. In the table there are 800,000 to 1,300,000 distinct CDR3 sequences, approximately 25% of which are singletons. These data were also filed under a second study, of T cells of mothers and their children.

The specimen sequenced was blood. The receptors derive from a girl aged 2 to 10 in good health.

The rearrangement uses TRBV4-3 and TRBJ2-7; TRBD1 is a possible D gene (5 bases). There are 15 residues in the CDR3. Germline loops: CDR1 LGHNA, CDR2 YSLEER. V was pared by 0 bases and J by 0 bases, with 9 bases between. The CDR3 region has the DNA TGCGCCAGCAGCCAAGACAGGGTCAGCTCCTACGAGCAGTACTTC. Its protein product is CASSQDRVSSYEQYF.

This clonotype was counted between two and nine times. The rearrangement links TRBV10-3 to TRBJ2-1; D gene unclear. CDR1 and CDR2 (germline): ENHRY, SYGVKD. Trimming pared 0 bases from V and 9 bases from J, leaving 9 bases between. The CDR3 covers 13 residues. This CDR3 reads CAISESYGLEQFF. In DNA form, the CDR3 reads TGTGCCATCAGTGAGTCGTATGGGCTTGAGCAGTTCTTC.

This chain joins TRBV11-2 and TRBJ2-5, with 10 bases that match TRBD2. Trimming cost V 4 bases and J 7 bases; bases outside gene matches: 6. The germline gives CDR1 SGHAT, CDR2 FQNNGV. The CDR3 totals 14 residues. In DNA, the CDR3 is TGTGCCAGCAGCTCCCTAGCGGGGGAGGTGACCCAGTACTTC. Its protein product is CASSSLAGEVTQYF.

The V and J genes are TRBV12-3 or TRBV12-4 and TRBJ1-5; D not resolved. This CDR3 contains 14 residues. V was shortened by 3 bases and J by 4 bases, with 10 bases between the two germline ends. CDR3: CASSFGGQNQPQHF. As DNA, the CDR3 is TGTGCCAGCAGTTTTGGTGGGCAGAATCAGCCCCAGCATTTT.

This clonotype was detected a few times. The genes are TRBV12-3 or TRBV12-4 and TRBJ2-5; D might be TRBD1 (5 bases). The CDR3 is 18 amino acids. Trimming stripped 4 bases from V and 6 bases from J, with 27 bases between. CDR3 coding DNA: TGTGCCAGCAGTTCTCACCTGACTGACAGTACCCATGAGAAGACCCAGTACTTC. Residues: CASSSHLTDSTHEKTQYF.

The chain recombines TRBV20-1 with TRBJ2-7, with D possibly TRBD1 on 6 matching bases. CDR3 length: 15 amino acids. V was trimmed by 1 base and J by 4 bases, leaving 17 bases between them. The V gene's germline CDR1 is DFQATT and CDR2 SNEGSKA (reference sequence). The CDR3, as DNA: TGCAGTGCTAGAGTTACAGGGTCCGAGTTTTACGAGCAGTACTTC. Amino acid sequence: CSARVTGSEFYEQYF.

This chain links TRBV12-3 or TRBV12-4 with TRBJ1-1; 7 nucleotides match TRBD1. The CDR3 length is 16 residues. Losses at the gene ends were 3 bases for V and 1 base for J; bases not matched to a gene: 8. The CDR3 DNA follows: TGTGCCAGCAGTTTCGGGCAGGGGGTCACGAACACTGAAGCTTTCTTT. It is translated as CASSFGQGVTNTEAFF.

V is TRBV10-3 and J is TRBJ2-1; TRBD1 agrees at 7 bases. The germline gives CDR1 ENHRY, CDR2 SYGVKD. The length of the CDR3 is 16 residues. V was pared by 0 bases and J by 4 bases, with 6 bases of the junction left unmatched. CDR3 bases: TGTGCCATCAGTGAGTCGACAGGGTTGGGGTACAATGAGCAGTTCTTC. This codes for CAISESTGLGYNEQFF.

The gene calls are TRBV5-1 and TRBJ2-1, with TRBD2 as a possible D gene (6 bases). The J call is in doubt because the DNA end fits TRBJ2-5 better. CDR3 length: 16 amino acids. Germline lookup yields CDR1 SGHRS and CDR2 YFSETQ. CDR3: CASSLEAGSKGETQYF. The CDR3, as DNA: TGCGCCAGCAGCTTGGAAGCCGGGAGTAAGGGGGAGACCCAGTACTTC.

This clonotype was observed a few times. The chain links TRBV5-4 to TRBJ1-2; D is undetermined. V lost 3 bases and J 6 bases, leaving 15 bases between the germline ends. In germline, CDR1 is SGHNT, CDR2 YYREEE (reference sequence). This CDR3 is 14 amino acids long. CDR3 sequence (DNA): TGTGCCAGCAGCTACCGCGGGGAGTTGGATGGCTACACCTTC. It is translated as CASSYRGELDGYTF.

The J gene is TRBJ1-3, the V gene TRBV7-8; TRBD1 is a possible D gene (5 bases). The CDR3 spans 14 residues. Germline lookup yields CDR1 SGHVS and CDR2 FQNEAQ. V was shortened by 7 bases and J by 4 bases, with 14 bases between the two germline ends. Here the CDR3 reads CASKSGRVGNTIYF. In DNA form, the CDR3 reads TGTGCCAGCAAGTCCGGCAGGGTCGGAAACACCATATATTTT.

This rearrangement joins TRBV6-5 to TRBJ2-1; D unclear. Looked up from germline, CDR1 is MNHEY and CDR2 is SVGAGI. There are 15 residues in the CDR3. V was pared by 0 bases and J by 5 bases, with 11 bases between. CDR3 in DNA: TGTGCCAGCAGTTACTCGGCTCAGGCAAACAATGAGCAGTTCTTC. As protein: CASSYSAQANNEQFF.

This clonotype showed up just a few times. This CDR3 is CASRRWVADTEAFF. The CDR3 DNA reads TGTGCCAGCAGGCGTTGGGTGGCGGACACTGAAGCTTTCTTT. V usage is TRBV12-3 or TRBV12-4 and J usage is TRBJ1-1; D gene unclear. The CDR3 totals 14 residues. The ends were cut back, 6 bases at V and 3 bases at J, with 14 bases in the middle.

This clonotype was detected only a few times. This chain joins TRBV6-4 and TRBJ2-3, with TRBD1 as a possible D gene (5 bases). The CDR3 is 14 amino acids. The V gene lost 6 bases and the J gene lost 5 bases, with 15 bases spanning the gap. CDR1 MRHNA and CDR2 SNTAGT come from the germline V gene. The CDR3 protein is CASSLGHLLDTQYF. The DNA for the CDR3 is TGTGCCAGCAGCCTGGGGCACTTACTAGATACGCAGTATTTT.

V and J are TRBV7-2 and TRBJ1-2; no reliable D call. Germline CDR1 and CDR2: SGHTA and FQGNSA. The V end was cut by 5 bases, the J end by 3 bases, with 10 bases between. The CDR3 spans 13 residues. CDR3 bases: TGTGCCAGCAGCCAAGTTCGGGACTATGGCTACACCTTC. This encodes CASSQVRDYGYTF.

This clonotype was counted once. This chain joins TRBV3-1 and TRBJ1-6, with 8 bases that match TRBD1. In germline, CDR1 is LGHDT, CDR2 YNNKEL (reference sequence). The CDR3 loop spans 15 amino acids. After removal of 4 bases from V and 7 bases from J, the junction contained 6 bases not matched to a gene. CDR3 region: CASSRTGTGNSPLHF. Written as DNA, the CDR3 is TGTGCCAGCAGCCGCACCGGGACAGGAAATTCACCCCTCCACTTT.

This chain joins TRBV20-1 and TRBJ2-7; D is perhaps TRBD1 (6 bases). The ends were cut back, 3 bases at V and 6 bases at J, with 18 bases in the middle. Germline V gene data show CDR1 as DFQATT and CDR2 as SNEGSKA (reference sequence). This CDR3 spans 14 amino acids. CDR3 protein: CSASPPAGVVEQYF. The CDR3 region has the DNA TGCAGTGCTAGCCCCCCGGCAGGGGTAGTCGAGCAGTACTTC.

This sequence joins TRBV5-1 and TRBJ2-5, with 7 bases lining up with TRBD1. The J call may be faulty, since TRBJ2-1 better matches the DNA end. The CDR3 length is 15 residues. Germline assignment: CDR1 SGHRS and CDR2 YFSETQ. The CDR3: CASSPARTGVVEQFF. The CDR3 nucleotides are TGCGCCAGCAGCCCGGCTAGGACAGGCGTTGTTGAGCAGTTCTTC.

This clonotype came up a few times. This chain joins TRBV28 and TRBJ1-5; D possibly corresponds to TRBD1 (5 bases). The germline CDR1 and CDR2 sequences are MDHEN and SYDVKM. CDR3 length equals 15 residues. Trimming cost V 1 base and J 0 bases, with 7 bases left between them. The CDR3 DNA is TGTGCCAGCAGTTTATCGACAGTTAGCAATCAGCCCCAGCATTTT. This sequence encodes CASSLSTVSNQPQHF.

As regards this clonotype: Given the absence of the conserved phenylalanine or tryptophan at the CDR3 end, a read error is likely. The chain carries TRBV19 and TRBJ2-1, with 8 positions matching TRBD1. The CDR3 runs 14 residues. Germline CDR1 reads LNHDA; CDR2 reads SQIVND (reference sequence). Germline trimming cut 6 bases from V and 7 bases from J; bases unmatched to any gene: 8. CDR3 sequence reads: CASRRTGNYNEQFL. In DNA form, the CDR3 reads TGTGCCAGTAGACGGACAGGGAACTATAATGAGCAGTTCCTC.

This chain uses TRBV6-8 with TRBJ2-5; 12 bases are shared with TRBD2. The CDR3 runs to 14 residues. With V trimmed by 9 bases and J by 0 bases, 2 bases remained unmatched. Germline values: CDR1 MNHGY, CDR2 SAAAGT. CDR3 DNA sequence: TGTGCCAGACCTAGCGGGAGGGACCAAGAGACCCAGTACTTC. This codes for CARPSGRDQETQYF.

This chain links TRBV10-3 with TRBJ2-1, with D perhaps matching TRBD2 (6 bases). Trimming shortened V by 0 bases and J by 7 bases, and 22 bases separated the two germline ends. The CDR3 totals 18 residues. Germline V gene sequence: CDR1 ENHRY, CDR2 SYGVKD. As DNA, the CDR3 is TGTGCCATCAGTGAGTCAGGACTAACGGATGCAATGGGAAATGAGCAGTTCTTC. This gives the protein CAISESGLTDAMGNEQFF.

This clonotype was counted only a few times. This chain joins TRBV2 and TRBJ2-2; the match to TRBD1 covers 7 bases. CDR3 size: 14 residues. CDR1 and CDR2 from the germline V gene are SNHLY and FYNNEI. With V trimmed by 8 bases and J by 1 base, 4 bases remained unmatched. The CDR3 loop reads CASQGVRNTGELFF. The DNA for the CDR3 is TGTGCCAGCCAGGGGGTGCGGAACACCGGGGAGCTGTTTTTT.

On this clonotype: This clone may be a read error of a much larger clone one base away. Since the CDR3 does not end with the conserved phenylalanine or tryptophan, this likely comes from a read error. The V call is TRBV20-1, the J call TRBJ2-7; the D call may be TRBD1 or TRBD2 (5 bases each). From germline, CDR1 is DFQATT and CDR2 SNEGSKA (reference sequence). This CDR3 is built from 14 residues. With 0 bases removed from V and 4 bases from J, the gap between germline ends came to 13 bases. CDR3 protein: CSARDGTRGYEQYS. CDR3 nucleotides: TGCAGTGCTAGAGACGGGACCCGGGGATACGAGCAGTACTCC.

The rearrangement joins TRBV4-2 to TRBJ1-2; 7 bases are a match to TRBD1. After removal of 0 bases from V and 8 bases from J, the junction contained 12 bases not matched to a gene. From germline, CDR1 is LGHNA and CDR2 YNFKEQ. This CDR3 is built from 16 residues. Here the CDR3 DNA reads TGTGCCAGCAGCCAAGATATATTACAGGGGATTGACGGCTACACCTTC. Its protein product is CASSQDILQGIDGYTF.

V usage is TRBV2 and J usage is TRBJ1-2; 7 nucleotides agree with TRBD1. The J segment lost 4 bases and the V segment lost 6 bases, leaving 8 bases of the junction unmatched. The length of the CDR3 is 14 residues. Germline V gene data show CDR1 as SNHLY and CDR2 as FYNNEI. DNA for the CDR3: TGTGCCAGCAGGAGACAACAGGGGCGCTATGGCTACACCTTC. Amino acid sequence: CASRRQQGRYGYTF.

This clonotype was found a few times. The genes are TRBV25-1 and TRBJ1-4; D unclear. CDR3 size: 16 residues. In germline, CDR1 is MGHDK, CDR2 SYGVNS. Trimming shortened V by 8 bases and J by 8 bases, and 24 bases separated the two germline ends. In DNA, the CDR3 is TGTGCCAGCTTTGGGGAGAACGGGAGGGTGAAGGAAAAACTGTTTTTT. It encodes CASFGENGRVKEKLFF.

This chain uses TRBV9 with TRBJ2-1, with 10 bases identical to TRBD2. Germline CDR1 SGDLS, CDR2 YYNGEE. The V segment lost 0 bases and the J segment 5 bases; nucleotides outside the gene matches: 8. This CDR3 has 17 residues. This CDR3 is CASSVVASGSSNNEQFF. The CDR3 nucleotides are TGTGCCAGCAGCGTAGTGGCTAGCGGGAGCAGTAACAATGAGCAGTTCTTC.

Comment on this clonotype: One end of the junction fails to match germline, which may point to a read error. The chain joins TRBV19 to TRBJ2-5; 14 bases fit TRBD2. CDR1 LNHDA and CDR2 SQIVND come from the germline V gene (reference sequence). The CDR3 runs to 19 residues. CDR3 residues: CASCIDSGTSGGTKRTQYF. CDR3 nucleotide sequence: TGTGCCAGTTGTATAGACTCCGGGACTAGCGGGGGCACTAAGAGGACCCAGTACTTC.

This clonotype was counted only a few times. The rearrangement uses TRBV12-3 or TRBV12-4 and TRBJ2-3, with D perhaps matching TRBD1 (5 bases). Deletions cut 6 bases from V and 0 bases from J, with 10 bases between. The CDR3 spans 14 residues. The CDR3 is CASSQGASTDTQYF. In DNA, the CDR3 is TGTGCCAGCAGCCAAGGGGCTAGCACAGATACGCAGTATTTT.